The 22 T cell receptor beta chains given below trace back to one sample, sequenced in a study of beta chain features in type 1 diabetes (dated by TCRdb to 2017 to 2018). The library was built by means of the immunoSEQ multiplex PCR assay. The entire isolated RNA was reverse transcribed using the High Capacity cDNA Reverse Transcription Kit, and thus expressed TCRB transcripts were sequenced. This is the immuneACCESS table as TCRdb keeps it, with only in-frame sequences that have V and J called. A part of the clones is gone; compared with another copy, unresolved V genes explain less than half, and the rest is unexplained. Present in this sample are approximately 340,000 clones, more than 13% of which were seen just once. The ten largest account for roughly 0.017% of the sample. Specimen: naive CD4+ T cells from blood. Reading the label with the study, this specimen's cell subset or site is: true naive CD4+ T cells. These receptors all come from a young woman in good health.

The chain joins TRBV2 to TRBJ2-6; D remains ambiguous. V was trimmed by 8 bases and J by 1 base, leaving 12 bases between them. Germline values: CDR1 SNHLY, CDR2 FYNNEI. The CDR3 consists of 15 residues. The CDR3 protein is CASDWFGSGANVLTF. The CDR3 coding sequence is TGTGCCAGCGACTGGTTCGGATCTGGGGCCAACGTCCTGACTTTC.

This clone occurred a few times. Here the CDR3 reads CSVQTGGREQYF. CDR3 nucleotides: TGCAGCGTTCAGACAGGGGGTCGCGAGCAGTACTTC. The J gene is TRBJ2-7, the V gene TRBV29-1; TRBD1 agrees at 9 bases. CDR3 size: 12 residues. Germline assignment: CDR1 SQVTM and CDR2 ANQGSEA. The junction had 5 bases not matched to a gene; V was cut back by 5 bases and J by 6 bases.

This clone occurred a few times. The CDR3 here is CASSEFNEQFF. Here the CDR3 DNA reads TGCGCCAGCAGCGAGTTCAATGAGCAGTTCTTC. V usage is TRBV5-1 and J usage is TRBJ2-1; unclear D gene. The CDR3 is made up of 11 amino acids. Germline-derived CDR1 and CDR2 are SGHRS and YFSETQ. V lost 4 bases, J lost 6 bases, and 5 bases lay in between.

A few counts support this clone. The V gene is TRBV5-1, the J gene TRBJ2-5; TRBD1 might be the D (6 bases). This CDR3 region has 17 residues. V was pared by 2 bases and J by 1 base, with 18 bases between. Looked up from germline, CDR1 is SGHRS and CDR2 is YFSETQ. In DNA, the CDR3 is TGCGCCAGCAGCTTCGGTCTCAGACAGGCGGGCCAAGAGACCCAGTACTTC. It is translated as CASSFGLRQAGQETQYF.

CDR3: CASSRLQGGTEAFF. The CDR3 bases are TGTGCCAGCTCACGATTACAGGGTGGCACTGAAGCTTTCTTT. The genes are TRBV18 and TRBJ1-1; maybe TRBD1 (6 bases). CDR1 and CDR2 (germline): KGHSH, LQKENI. The CDR3 loop spans 14 amino acids. Trimming took off 4 bases at V and 4 bases at J, with 13 bases between the two ends.

This chain uses TRBV6-5 with TRBJ2-2, with TRBD2 as a possible D gene (5 bases). Trimming left V 3 bases short and J 5 bases short, with 13 bases between. Germline V gives CDR1 MNHEY, CDR2 SVGAGI. The CDR3 sequence is 15 residues long. CDR3 sequence (DNA): TGTGCCAGCAGTTATCTCGTACCGGGAACCGGGGAGCTGTTTTTT. Its protein is CASSYLVPGTGELFF.

The chain's CDR3 is CASSSRGEKLFF. Written as DNA, the CDR3 is TGCGCCAGCAGCTCAAGGGGGGAAAAACTGTTTTTT. This sequence joins TRBV4-3 and TRBJ1-4; possible D gene TRBD1, 6 bases. Between the trimmed V and J ends, which lost 5 bases and 8 bases, there was a span of 9 bases. CDR1 LGHNA and CDR2 YSLEER come from the germline V gene. CDR3 length: 12 amino acids.

The V call is TRBV7-2, the J call TRBJ2-5, with 9 positions matching TRBD1. The germline CDR1 and CDR2 sequences are SGHTA and FQGNSA. There are 15 residues in the CDR3. J gave up 6 bases and V 5 bases, and 10 bases lay outside the gene matches. DNA of the CDR3: TGTGCCAGCAGCCTCCCGGGACAGGGCATGAAGACCCAGTACTTC. The encoded protein is CASSLPGQGMKTQYF.

In this sample, this clone turned up a few times. The chain recombines TRBV30 with TRBJ2-1; a weak D match, TRBD1 (6 bases). Looked up from germline, CDR1 is GTSNPN and CDR2 is SVGIG (reference sequence). The CDR3 runs to 17 residues. Trimming shortened V by 3 bases and J by 6 bases, and 24 bases separated the two germline ends. CDR3 sequence: CAWRTGLSPNSANEQFF. The CDR3 nucleotides read TGTGCCTGGAGAACAGGGTTGTCGCCCAATTCCGCCAATGAGCAGTTCTTC. Filled out from reference TRBV30 and TRBJ2-1, the complete variable domain reads SQTIHQWPATLVQPVGSPLSLECTVEGTSNPNLYWYRQAAGRGLQLLFYSVGIGQISSEVPQNLSASRPQDRQFILSSKKLLLSDSGFYLCAWRTGLSPNSANEQFFGPGTRLTVL.

This chain links TRBV10-3 with TRBJ2-2; TRBD2 aligns across 9 bases. CDR3 length equals 14 residues. CDR1 is ENHRY, CDR2 SYGVKD, per germline. The J segment lost 2 bases and the V segment lost 6 bases, leaving 1 base of the junction unmatched. The chain's CDR3 is CAIRTSGNTGELFF. Written as DNA, the CDR3 is TGTGCCATCAGGACTAGCGGAAACACCGGGGAGCTGTTTTTT.

The sample holds a few counts of this clone. The CDR3 region has the DNA TGTGCCAGCAGCCAAGTAGGCGGGACCAGCTCCTACAATGAGCAGTTCTTC. This translates into CASSQVGGTSSYNEQFF. The V call is TRBV14, the J call TRBJ2-1; TRBD2 is a possible D gene (6 bases). CDR1 and CDR2 from the germline V gene are SGHDN and FVKESK. The CDR3 is made up of 17 amino acids. Trimming removed 1 base from V and 0 bases from J, with 13 bases in between.

The chain uses TRBV7-2 and TRBJ1-2, with 8 nucleotides matching TRBD1. The length of the CDR3 is 13 residues. Germline V CDR1 and CDR2: SGHTA, FQGNSA. Trimming at V came to 5 bases and at J to 7 bases, leaving 6 bases not matched to a gene. CDR3 residues: CASSRQGLFGYTF. In nucleotides, the CDR3 is TGTGCCAGCAGCCGACAGGGGCTTTTTGGCTACACCTTC. Complete variable domain (other parts from reference TRBV7-2 and TRBJ1-2): GAGVSQSPSNKVTEKGKDVELRCDPISGHTALYWYRQSLGQGLEFLIYFQGNSAPDKSGLPSDRFSAERTGGSVSTLTIQRTQQEDSAVYLCASSRQGLFGYTFGSGTRLTVV.

This chain joins TRBV30 and TRBJ2-7; D not resolved. V was trimmed by 3 bases and J by 3 bases, leaving 12 bases between them. This CDR3 spans 13 amino acids. In germline, CDR1 is GTSNPN, CDR2 SVGIG (reference sequence). CDR3 DNA: TGTGCCTGGAGCCCCATCAGGTACTACGAGCAGTACTTC. Amino acids: CAWSPIRYYEQYF. Combining the CDR3 with reference TRBV30 and TRBJ2-7 gives the whole variable domain SQTIHQWPATLVQPVGSPLSLECTVEGTSNPNLYWYRQAAGRGLQLLFYSVGIGQISSEVPQNLSASRPQDRQFILSSKKLLLSDSGFYLCAWSPIRYYEQYFGPGTRLTVT.

The chain joins TRBV4-3 to TRBJ2-1, with 8 positions matching TRBD2. Trimming at V came to 4 bases and at J to 4 bases, leaving 3 bases not matched to a gene. Germline V CDR1 and CDR2: LGHNA, YSLEER. This CDR3 region has 14 residues. The CDR3 loop reads CASSLGTSYNEQFF. The CDR3 DNA reads TGCGCCAGCAGCCTAGGGACTAGTTACAATGAGCAGTTCTTC.

The sample holds a few counts of this clone. The chain couples TRBV28 to TRBJ2-2; TRBD1 aligns across 11 bases. Germline lookup yields CDR1 MDHEN and CDR2 SYDVKM. J was trimmed by 7 bases and V by 7 bases; bases with no gene match: 8. The CDR3 totals 15 residues. The CDR3 loop reads CASTPGTGGVGELFF. CDR3 DNA: TGTGCCAGCACCCCCGGGACAGGGGGAGTCGGGGAGCTGTTTTTT.

The CDR3 nucleotides read TGTGCCACCCGTAGCGGGTCTTATACGCAGTATTTT. Translated, it gives CATRSGSYTQYF. The rearrangement joins TRBV28 to TRBJ2-3; 7 positions match TRBD2. The CDR3 sequence is 12 residues long. Per the germline V gene, CDR1 is MDHEN and CDR2 is SYDVKM. The V and J ends lost 10 bases and 7 bases, in that order; junction bases with no gene match: 8.

This clone was detected only a few times. V gene TRBV18 combines with J gene TRBJ2-2; D gene uncertain. The CDR3 runs to 12 residues. The germline V gene has CDR1 KGHSH and CDR2 LQKENI. Trimming took 4 bases from V and 6 from J, leaving 6 bases between them. The CDR3 region has the DNA TGTGCCAGCTCACTACCCTCCGGGGAGCTGTTTTTT. This gives the protein CASSLPSGELFF.

This clone was seen just once. The V gene is TRBV29-1, the J gene TRBJ2-1; D possibly corresponds to TRBD2 (5 bases). The CDR3 consists of 14 residues. Germline CDR1 reads SQVTM; CDR2 reads ANQGSEA. Trimming removed 5 bases from V and 9 bases from J, with 20 bases in between. The CDR3 DNA reads as TGCAGCGTTCTACTCCTAGAGGGCTCGGGTGAGCAGTTCTTC. Translated: CSVLLLEGSGEQFF.

This clone was picked up a small number of times. The V call is TRBV27, the J call TRBJ2-3, with D possibly TRBD1 on 6 matching bases. Trimming removed 0 bases from V and 4 bases from J, with 14 bases in between. In germline, CDR1 is MNHEY, CDR2 SMNVEV (reference sequence). The CDR3 loop spans 16 amino acids. CDR3 region: CASSLSFHREPDTQYF. For the CDR3, the DNA is TGTGCCAGCAGTTTATCGTTTCACAGGGAACCAGATACGCAGTATTTT.

Concerning this clone: The identical CDR3 is also encoded by other nucleotide sequences in the sample. J is TRBJ2-7 and V is TRBV28, with D tentatively TRBD1 (6 bases). The CDR3 spans 13 residues. Germline V gives CDR1 MDHEN, CDR2 SYDVKM. V was cut by 5 bases and J by 2 bases, with 10 bases left in between. In DNA form, the CDR3 reads TGTGCCAGCAGTCCGGGACAAACCTACGAGCAGTACTTC. Protein sequence: CASSPGQTYEQYF. The full variable domain, rest sourced from reference TRBV28 and TRBJ2-7, is DVKVTQSSRYLVKRTGEKVFLECVQDMDHENMFWYRQDPGLGLRLIYFSYDVKMKEKGDIPEGYSVSREKKERFSLILESASTNQTSMYLCASSPGQTYEQYFGPGTRLTVT.

This clone was picked up a small number of times. The chain couples TRBV5-1 to TRBJ2-3, with 10 bases fitting TRBD2. Germline CDR1 is SGHRS and CDR2 is YFSETQ. The ends lost 5 bases at V and 4 bases at J; junction bases unmatched: 4. The CDR3 has 14 amino acids. This CDR3 reads CASRELAGADTQYF. The CDR3 DNA is TGCGCCAGCAGGGAGCTAGCGGGAGCAGATACGCAGTATTTT.

In its sample, this clone was seen a few times. The gene calls are TRBV29-1 and TRBJ1-1, with D perhaps TRBD1 (5 bases). This CDR3 has 13 amino acids. The germline gives CDR1 SQVTM, CDR2 ANQGSEA. V lost 6 bases to trimming and J lost 5 bases, with 16 bases between them. CDR3 protein: CSVRDGALTEAFF. The CDR3 DNA is TGCAGCGTGCGGGACGGAGCCCTTACTGAAGCTTTCTTT.